This T cell receptor beta chain stems from a study of T-cell memory formation after mild COVID-19. The study, taken as a whole, reports: Among clones contracting day 15 to 85, CD4/CD8 was balanced, whereas later expanders leaned CD4+. What remained unconfirmed was the SARS-CoV-2 specificity of second-wave clones peaking on day 37. Shrinking CD4+ clones resided mostly in CM and EM, and CD8+ ones in EMRA.

Constant-segment primers served in 5'RACE that generated TCR alpha and TCR beta cDNA libraries bearing sample barcodes and UMIs. In TCRdb, the 5' RACE reads were re-called with MiXCR into one record per CDR3 protein. The table shows approximately 300,000 distinct CDR3 sequences, with about a sixth occurring only once. This clonotype was observed a few times. The antigen is unknown. Trimming took off 1 base at V and 1 base at J, with 14 bases between the two ends. The V gene's germline CDR1 is KGHSH and CDR2 LQKENI. The CDR3 is made up of 17 amino acids. The chain employs TRBV18 and TRBJ2-4; D may be TRBD1 (6 bases). The source material was PBMCs or a T cell subset sorted from them (not recorded which). This TCR was sampled from a man aged 18 to 30 who had mild COVID-19 (a few samples of this study predate the infection). Cell type and time point are not known. CDR3 residues: CASSPLPGVLAKNIQYF. DNA of the CDR3: TGTGCCAGCTCACCACTGCCAGGGGTTTTGGCCAAAAACATTCAGTACTTC.